These 8 T cell receptor beta chains were sequenced from one sample in a study of T cell repertoires in cytomegalovirus infection. TCRdb called the reads again in MiXCR, with one record for every CDR3 protein. The sample holds around 440,000 distinct CDR3 sequences, over 9% seen once. The sequenced sample consisted of PBMCs. The origin of the receptors is a human donor in good health (CMV status not recorded). Some clones in this sample may be carry-over from other donors' samples.

This clonotype has a handful of counts. The chain couples TRBV15 to TRBJ1-2; D unresolved. The length of the CDR3 is 15 residues. CDR1 is LNHNV and CDR2 is YYDKDF in the germline V gene (reference sequence). With 5 bases removed from V and 7 bases from J, the gap between germline ends came to 20 bases. As DNA, the CDR3 is TGTGCCACCAGCGAACTGCTGGATGGGGAACGTGGCTACACCTTC. Translation gives CATSELLDGERGYTF.

This clonotype was detected ten times or more. DNA for the CDR3: TGTGCCAGCAGTTACTCCCCGCGCAGGGTCCCTGAAGCTTTCTTT. This translates into CASSYSPRRVPEAFF. V usage is TRBV6-2 or TRBV6-3 and J usage is TRBJ1-1, with D possibly being TRBD1 (5 bases). This CDR3 has 15 residues. V was pared by 0 bases and J by 6 bases, with 14 bases between. Germline assignment: CDR1 MNHEY and CDR2 SVGEGT.

This clonotype has ten or more counts. The V call is TRBV27, the J call TRBJ2-7; 7 positions match TRBD2. The CDR3 is 14 amino acids. The V gene's germline CDR1 is MNHEY and CDR2 SMNVEV (reference sequence). The V segment lost 9 bases and the J segment 6 bases; nucleotides outside the gene matches: 14. In DNA form, the CDR3 reads TGTGCCAGTGCGGGAGTCGGGTTTTACGGCGAGCAGTACTTC. Translation gives CASAGVGFYGEQYF.

This clonotype was detected a few times. V gene TRBV6-5 combines with J gene TRBJ1-1; 8 bases fit TRBD1. V lost 2 bases and J lost 10; bases outside the gene matches: 12. The CDR3 is made up of 15 amino acids. Germline V gene lookup returns CDR1 MNHEY and CDR2 SVGAGI. Here the CDR3 reads CASSYRGQGLSLAFF. CDR3 coding DNA: TGTGCCAGCAGTTACCGTGGACAGGGATTGTCGTTAGCTTTCTTT.

This clonotype was seen at least ten times. The chain couples TRBV7-9 to TRBJ2-7, with D maybe TRBD2 (5 bases). V was clipped by 4 bases and J by 3 bases, with 13 bases between them. Looked up from germline, CDR1 is SEHNR and CDR2 is FQNEAQ (reference sequence). The CDR3 is 14 amino acids. The CDR3, as DNA: TGTGCCAGCAGCTCGGGAAGCTCAATCTACGAGCAGTACTTC. The encoded protein is CASSSGSSIYEQYF.

There are a few counts of this clonotype. The V gene is TRBV20-1, the J gene TRBJ2-3; 9 nucleotides agree with TRBD2. Losses at the gene ends were 1 base for V and 5 bases for J; bases not matched to a gene: 7. This CDR3 spans 15 amino acids. Germline assignment: CDR1 DFQATT and CDR2 SNEGSKA (reference sequence). The CDR3 loop reads CSARVERGAVDTQYF. In nucleotides, the CDR3 is TGCAGTGCTAGAGTCGAGCGGGGGGCTGTAGATACGCAGTATTTT.

This clonotype was seen many times. This chain uses TRBV11-1 with TRBJ2-3; no clear D. CDR1 SGHAT and CDR2 FQDESV come from the germline V gene (reference sequence). V was cut by 2 bases and J by 0 bases, with 15 bases left in between. The CDR3 loop spans 17 amino acids. This CDR3 reads CASSLRPSSLSTDTQYF. CDR3 nucleotide sequence: TGTGCCAGCAGCTTAAGGCCATCCAGTTTGAGCACAGATACGCAGTATTTT.

This sequence joins TRBV5-6 and TRBJ2-5; 9 bases match TRBD2. Germline CDR1 SGHDT, CDR2 YYEEEE. The V gene end was trimmed by 1 base and the J gene end by 5 bases; junction bases not matched to a gene: 9. CDR3 size: 16 residues. The CDR3 nucleotides are TGTGCCAGCAGCTTGACACTAGCGGGTAAAGGGGAGACCCAGTACTTC. It specifies CASSLTLAGKGETQYF.